The clone carrying this T cell receptor beta chain was counted many times. This sample was taken from a study of blood T cell repertoires in COVID-19. As for the study in general: The United States, Italy and Spain were the sources of the acute and convalescent COVID-19 samples. The analysed material was cDNA or gDNA that came from T cells, B-cell-depleted T cells, or PBMCs.

In the original processing: For nucleated cells, counts were estimated from reference gene primer amplification. Some clones are missing from TCRdb's copy, which holds only in-frame ones; the method was immunoSEQ multiplex PCR. That table is the source of V, J and clone size, and D and trimming were worked out from the DNA. The sample has some 200,000 clones; around three quarters are singletons. Sequencing was done on a sample of peripheral blood. This receptor was taken from a woman in her 70s with acute or convalescent COVID-19.

CDR3 in amino acids: CASSGGIVYNEQFF. CDR3 DNA: TGTGCCAGCTCAGGCGGGATAGTTTACAATGAGCAGTTCTTC. This chain links TRBV18 with TRBJ2-1; D might be TRBD2 (6 bases). Germline CDR1 and CDR2: KGHSH and LQKENI. There are 14 residues in the CDR3. Trimming cost V 5 bases and J 4 bases, with 12 bases left between them. The whole variable domain, filled in from reference TRBV18 and TRBJ2-1, reads NAGVMQNPRHLVRRRGQEARLRCSPMKGHSHVYWYRQLPEEGLKFMVYLQKENIIDESGMPKERFSAEFPKEGPSILRIQQVVRGDSAAYFCASSGGIVYNEQFFGPGTRLTVL.